Following are 16 T cell receptor beta chains from one sample sequenced in a study of beta chain features in type 1 diabetes. Every bit of the isolated RNA underwent reverse transcription, so sequencing read expressed TCRB transcripts. Using immunoSEQ multiplex PCR, the repertoire was profiled, and TCRdb retains in-frame clones only, with some absent. In the table there are about 360,000 clones, roughly 13% of which are singletons. No antigens are known for them. Study outcomes and limitations: Across all four CD4+ subsets, people with type 1 diabetes showed modestly shorter TCRB CDR3s.

The sequenced sample was naive CD4+ T cells from blood. Receptor source: a woman between 18 and 30 years old with type 1 diabetes.

V gene TRBV25-1 combines with J gene TRBJ1-1; D remains unclear. CDR1 MGHDK and CDR2 SYGVNS come from the germline V gene. V was shortened by 3 bases and J by 2 bases, with 7 bases between the two germline ends. The CDR3 is 13 residues long. For the CDR3, the DNA is TGTGCCAGCAGTGAGAGGGTTAACACTGAAGCTTTCTTT. Translated, it gives CASSERVNTEAFF.

The CDR3 nucleotides read TGTGCCAGCAGCCCACAGAACAGGGCTGACACTGAAGCTTTCTTT. Its protein product is CASSPQNRADTEAFF. The chain is built from TRBV9 and TRBJ1-1; the D gene is possibly TRBD1 (6 bases). The CDR3 totals 15 residues. CDR1 and CDR2 from the germline V gene are SGDLS and YYNGEE. Deletions cut 4 bases from V and 3 bases from J, with 16 bases between.

This rearrangement joins TRBV29-1 to TRBJ2-7, with D unclear. CDR3 size: 14 residues. Germline lookup yields CDR1 SQVTM and CDR2 ANQGSEA. Trimming cost V 6 bases and J 2 bases, with 17 bases left between them. The CDR3 DNA reads as TGCAGCGTCGTACCGAGTACTATACCCTACGAGCAGTACTTC. Its protein product is CSVVPSTIPYEQYF.

The rearrangement uses TRBV15 and TRBJ1-3, with D unclear. V dropped 4 bases and J dropped 0 bases, with 7 bases sitting between them. The germline V gene has CDR1 LNHNV and CDR2 YYDKDF (reference sequence). This CDR3 spans 14 amino acids. The CDR3 DNA follows: TGTGCCACCAGCAATAAACTCTCTGGAAACACCATATATTTT. Protein product: CATSNKLSGNTIYF.

V gene TRBV7-2 combines with J gene TRBJ1-1; 11 bases align to TRBD1. This CDR3 is built from 13 residues. From germline, CDR1 is SGHTA and CDR2 FQGNSA. J lost 6 bases, V lost 8 bases, and 5 bases had no gene match. CDR3 sequence: CASGQGALSEAFF. CDR3 in DNA: TGTGCCAGCGGACAGGGGGCCTTGTCTGAAGCTTTCTTT.

This clone has just a few counts. The rearrangement uses TRBV7-9 and TRBJ2-7; no firm D call. From germline, CDR1 is SEHNR and CDR2 FQNEAQ (reference sequence). With 6 bases removed from V and 3 bases from J, the gap between germline ends came to 6 bases. The CDR3 spans 11 residues. In DNA form, the CDR3 reads TGTGCCAGCAGTCCGAGCTACGAGCAGTACTTC. It encodes CASSPSYEQYF.

This clone was seen more than once but under ten times. The genes are TRBV29-1 and TRBJ1-1; no clear D. This CDR3 comprises 12 residues. The germline V gene encodes CDR1 SQVTM and CDR2 ANQGSEA. The V end was cut by 6 bases, the J end by 0 bases, with 8 bases between. The CDR3 nucleotides are TGCAGCGTCAGTTACATGAACACTGAAGCTTTCTTT. Its translation: CSVSYMNTEAFF. Drawing the rest from reference TRBV29-1 and TRBJ1-1, the complete variable domain is SAVISQKPSRDICQRGTSLTIQCQVDSQVTMMFWYRQQPGQSLTLIATANQGSEATYESGFVIDKFPISRPNLTFSTLTVSNMSPEDSSIYLCSVSYMNTEAFFGQGTRLTVV.

The chain uses TRBV7-2 and TRBJ2-3; 12 positions agree with TRBD2. The CDR3 is 16 residues long. Germline CDR1 and CDR2: SGHTA and FQGNSA. V trimming: 4 bases; J trimming: 3 bases; junction bases outside the gene matches: 5. CDR3 coding DNA: TGTGCCAGCAGCTCCGGACTAGCGGGGCCAACAGATACGCAGTATTTT. Its translation is CASSSGLAGPTDTQYF. Filled out from reference TRBV7-2 and TRBJ2-3, the complete variable domain reads GAGVSQSPSNKVTEKGKDVELRCDPISGHTALYWYRQSLGQGLEFLIYFQGNSAPDKSGLPSDRFSAERTGGSVSTLTIQRTQQEDSAVYLCASSSGLAGPTDTQYFGPGTRLTVL.

The chain carries TRBV7-2 and TRBJ2-3; TRBD2 aligns across 7 bases. There are 15 residues in the CDR3. Germline V gene data show CDR1 as SGHTA and CDR2 as FQGNSA. J lost 0 bases, V lost 4 bases, and 4 bases had no gene match. CDR3 DNA: TGTGCCAGCAGCTCTAGCGGCCCAAGCACAGATACGCAGTATTTT. Its protein product is CASSSSGPSTDTQYF.

In this sample, this clone turned up a few times. V usage is TRBV5-1 and J usage is TRBJ2-3; 9 bases line up with TRBD2. CDR3 size: 15 residues. Trimming at V came to 0 bases and at J to 1 base, leaving 0 bases not matched to a gene. CDR1 is SGHRS, CDR2 YFSETQ, per germline. The CDR3: CASSLASGGTDTQYF. Here the CDR3 DNA reads TGCGCCAGCAGCTTGGCTAGCGGGGGCACAGATACGCAGTATTTT. The variable domain in full, completed from reference TRBV5-1 and TRBJ2-3, reads KAGVTQTPRYLIKTRGQQVTLSCSPISGHRSVSWYQQTPGQGLQFLFEYFSETQRNKGNFPGRFSGRQFSNSRSEMNVSTLELGDSALYLCASSLASGGTDTQYFGPGTRLTVL.

A few counts support this clone. The chain has TRBV15 and TRBJ2-3; TRBD2 matches 12 bases. V shed 4 bases, J shed 5 bases, and the junction held 4 bases outside the gene matches. The CDR3 contains 15 residues. CDR1 and CDR2 (germline): LNHNV, YYDKDF (reference sequence). CDR3 nucleotide sequence: TGTGCCACCAGCATCCTAGCGGGAGGGGAAGATACGCAGTATTTT. This translates into CATSILAGGEDTQYF.

The rearrangement uses TRBV7-9 and TRBJ2-7; TRBD2 matches at 7 bases. Unmatched junction bases numbered 4, after V lost 5 bases and J lost 6 bases. In germline, CDR1 is SEHNR, CDR2 FQNEAQ (reference sequence). The CDR3 runs to 12 residues. CDR3 bases: TGTGCCAGCAGCATCGGACTAGTCGAGCAGTACTTC. Translating gives CASSIGLVEQYF.

This clone turned up a few times. V is TRBV27 and J is TRBJ2-1, with D uncertain. Trimming pared 6 bases from V and 0 bases from J, leaving 12 bases between. CDR3 size: 15 residues. Per germline, CDR1 MNHEY and CDR2 SMNVEV (reference sequence). CDR3 sequence reads: CASSHRWSSYNEQFF. As DNA, the CDR3 is TGTGCCAGCAGCCACCGCTGGAGCTCCTACAATGAGCAGTTCTTC.

This clone turned up a few times. The junction shows a germline mismatch at one end, possibly a read error. This chain joins TRBV7-9 and TRBJ1-2; 7 nucleotides agree with TRBD1. Germline V gives CDR1 SEHNR, CDR2 FQNEAQ (reference sequence). This CDR3 has 10 residues. The CDR3 region has the DNA TGTGCCAGCAGCTCGACAGGGTCTAACTTC. Translated, it gives CASSSTGSNF.

This clone was counted only a few times. The chain couples TRBV4-3 to TRBJ2-3; TRBD2 agrees at 12 bases. Germline CDR1 LGHNA, CDR2 YSLEER. The CDR3 extends over 18 amino acids. V trimming: 3 bases; J trimming: 1 base; junction bases outside the gene matches: 8. CDR3 coding DNA: TGCGCCAGCAGCCACGAATGGAGGACTAGCGGGGGCACAGATACGCAGTATTTT. Encoded protein: CASSHEWRTSGGTDTQYF.

The chain recombines TRBV5-4 with TRBJ1-2, with 8 bases that match TRBD1. Unmatched junction bases numbered 10, after V lost 4 bases and J lost 5 bases. The germline V gene encodes CDR1 SGHNT and CDR2 YYREEE (reference sequence). The CDR3 contains 15 residues. CDR3 in DNA: TGTGCCAGCAGCCAAGGGACAGGCCAAGCGTATGGCTACACCTTC. Its protein product is CASSQGTGQAYGYTF.